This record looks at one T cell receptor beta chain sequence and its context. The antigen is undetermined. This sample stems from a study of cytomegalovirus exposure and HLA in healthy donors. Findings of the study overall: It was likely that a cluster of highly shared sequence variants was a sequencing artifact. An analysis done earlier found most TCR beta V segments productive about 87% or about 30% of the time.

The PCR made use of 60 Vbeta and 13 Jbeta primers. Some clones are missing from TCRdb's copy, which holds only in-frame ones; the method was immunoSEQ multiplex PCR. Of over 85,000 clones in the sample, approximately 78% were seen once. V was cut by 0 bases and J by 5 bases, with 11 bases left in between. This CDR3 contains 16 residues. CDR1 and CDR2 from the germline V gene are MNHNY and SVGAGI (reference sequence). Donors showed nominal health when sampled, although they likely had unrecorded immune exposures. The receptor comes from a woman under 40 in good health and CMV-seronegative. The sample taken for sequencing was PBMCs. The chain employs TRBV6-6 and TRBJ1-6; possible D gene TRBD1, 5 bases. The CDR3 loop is CASSYSGGENNSPLHF. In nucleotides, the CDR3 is TGTGCCAGCAGTTACTCAGGAGGGGAGAATAATTCACCCCTCCACTTT.